Sequencing of this T cell receptor beta chain was carried out in a study of radiotherapy plus CTLA-4 blockade in lung cancer. This CDR3 is built from 15 residues. The germline gives CDR1 MNHNY, CDR2 SVGAGI (reference sequence). V lost 6 bases and J lost 8; bases outside the gene matches: 11. TCRdb keeps only in-frame clones here, not all; method: immunoSEQ multiplex PCR. The sample comprises more than 100,000 clones, 90% of which are singletons, and under 8% rests with the top ten. Sequencing was performed on peripheral blood, taken from a patient treated with radiotherapy plus ipilimumab. The rearrangement links TRBV6-6 to TRBJ2-1; 9 nucleotides align to TRBD2. The clonotype was recovered from a human donor with non-small cell lung cancer that progressed on radiotherapy plus ipilimumab. The CDR3 nucleotides read TGTGCCAGCAGGGGGCGGGCTAGCGGGATCTATGAGCAGTTCTTC. Amino acid sequence: CASRGRASGIYEQFF.